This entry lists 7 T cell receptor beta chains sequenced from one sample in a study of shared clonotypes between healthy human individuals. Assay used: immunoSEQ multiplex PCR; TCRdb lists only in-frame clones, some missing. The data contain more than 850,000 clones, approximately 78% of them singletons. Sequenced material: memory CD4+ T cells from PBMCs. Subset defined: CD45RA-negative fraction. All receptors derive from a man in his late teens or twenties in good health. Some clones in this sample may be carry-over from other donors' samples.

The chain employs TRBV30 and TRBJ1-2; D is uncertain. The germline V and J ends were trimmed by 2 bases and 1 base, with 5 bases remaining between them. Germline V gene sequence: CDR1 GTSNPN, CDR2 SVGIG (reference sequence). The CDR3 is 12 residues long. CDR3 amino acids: CAWSSSNYGYTF. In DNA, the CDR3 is TGTGCCTGGAGTAGCAGTAACTATGGCTACACCTTC.

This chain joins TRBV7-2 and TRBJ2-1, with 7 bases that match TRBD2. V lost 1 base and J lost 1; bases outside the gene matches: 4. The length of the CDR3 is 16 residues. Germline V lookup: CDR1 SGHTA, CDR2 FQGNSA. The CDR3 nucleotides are TGTGCCAGCAGCTTAGGCGGGAGTGGGTCCTACAATGAGCAGTTCTTC. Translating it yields CASSLGGSGSYNEQFF.

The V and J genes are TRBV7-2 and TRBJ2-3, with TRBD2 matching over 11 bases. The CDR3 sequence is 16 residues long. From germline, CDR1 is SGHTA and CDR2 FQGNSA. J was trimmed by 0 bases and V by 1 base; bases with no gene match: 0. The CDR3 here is CASSLGLAGSTDTQYF. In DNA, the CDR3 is TGTGCCAGCAGCTTAGGACTAGCGGGGAGCACAGATACGCAGTATTTT.

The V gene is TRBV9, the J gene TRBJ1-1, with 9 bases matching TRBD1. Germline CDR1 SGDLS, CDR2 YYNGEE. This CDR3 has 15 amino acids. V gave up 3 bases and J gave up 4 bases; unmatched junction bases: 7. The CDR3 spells CASSDRDRVTTEAFF. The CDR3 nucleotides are TGTGCCAGCAGCGACCGGGACAGGGTAACCACTGAAGCTTTCTTT.

The CDR3 loop is CASSLLRGELFF. As DNA, the CDR3 is TGTGCCAGCAGTCTCCTCAGGGGGGAGCTGTTTTTT. The chain couples TRBV27 to TRBJ2-2; D not certain. Trimming removed 5 bases from V and 8 bases from J, with 9 bases in between. Germline V CDR1 and CDR2: MNHEY, SMNVEV (reference sequence). The CDR3 covers 12 residues.

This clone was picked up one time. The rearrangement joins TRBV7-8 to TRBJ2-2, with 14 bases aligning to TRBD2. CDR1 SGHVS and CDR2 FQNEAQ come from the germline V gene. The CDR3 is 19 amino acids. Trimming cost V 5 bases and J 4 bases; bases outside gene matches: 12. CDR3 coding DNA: TGTGCCAGCAGCCCCCGGACTAGCGGGAGGCACTTCGGCACCGGGGAGCTGTTTTTT. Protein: CASSPRTSGRHFGTGELFF.

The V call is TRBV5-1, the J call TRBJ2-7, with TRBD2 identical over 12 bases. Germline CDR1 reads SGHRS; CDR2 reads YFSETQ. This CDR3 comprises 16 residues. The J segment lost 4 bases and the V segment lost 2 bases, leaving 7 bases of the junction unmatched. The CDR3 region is CASSLGDLAGGYEQYF. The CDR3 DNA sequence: TGCGCCAGCAGCTTAGGAGACCTAGCGGGAGGGTACGAGCAGTACTTC.